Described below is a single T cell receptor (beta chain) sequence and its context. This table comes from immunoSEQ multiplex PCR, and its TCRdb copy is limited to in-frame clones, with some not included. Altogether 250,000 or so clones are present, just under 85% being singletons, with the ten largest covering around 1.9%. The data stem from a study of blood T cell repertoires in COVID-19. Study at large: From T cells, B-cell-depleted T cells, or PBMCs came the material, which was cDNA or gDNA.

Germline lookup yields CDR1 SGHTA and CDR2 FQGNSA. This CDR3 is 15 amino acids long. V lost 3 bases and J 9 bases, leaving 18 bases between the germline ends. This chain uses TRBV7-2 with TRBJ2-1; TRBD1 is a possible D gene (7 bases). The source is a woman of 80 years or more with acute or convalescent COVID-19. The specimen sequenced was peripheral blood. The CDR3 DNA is TGTGCCAGCAGCTTGCGGACAGGAGTAGCGGTTGAGCAGTTCTTC. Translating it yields CASSLRTGVAVEQFF.